The rows below give T cell receptor beta chains drawn from one sample of a study of blood T cell repertoires in COVID-19. The method was immunoSEQ multiplex PCR; TCRdb's version includes in-frame clones alone and lacks a portion of them. The table shows over 55,000 clones, with 80% to 85% occurring only once. Sample: peripheral blood. These receptors were taken from a human donor in a cohort sampled during active COVID-19. Each CDR3 is given with its conserved first and last residue. The order of the fields is V gene, CDR3 protein.

V: TRBV6-6; CDR3: CASSNRGGTGELFF
V: TRBV19; CDR3: CASARLSGTANYGYTF
V: TRBV25-1; CDR3: CASSASQGELFF
V: TRBV14; CDR3: CASSQGTGTFYGYTF
V: TRBV7-2; CDR3: CASSLLMLMNTEAFF
V: TRBV7-3; CDR3: CASSSQGLTGELFF
V: TRBV11-3; CDR3: CASNGGGSSYEQYF
V: TRBV6-2/TRBV6-3; CDR3: CASSPTGTGIYNEQFF
V: TRBV6-5; CDR3: CATGGLGFQPQHF
V: TRBV28; CDR3: CASSPGGASNTEAFF
V: TRBV28; CDR3: CASRGAGYNSPLHF
V: TRBV19; CDR3: CASGGWQYSNQPQHF
V: TRBV21-1; CDR3: CASSKRSGWQCQPQHF
V: TRBV18; CDR3: CASSPGLAGGLDNEQFF
V: TRBV12-3/TRBV12-4; CDR3: CASTKLRVTEAFF
V: TRBV9; CDR3: CASSRLNTEAFF
V: TRBV6-5; CDR3: CASSSRRNTEAFF
V: TRBV15; CDR3: CATSRHRPQGEKLFF
V: TRBV2; CDR3: CASRGDGVTPLHF
V: TRBV7-9; CDR3: CASRLTDSRDRAPDTQYF
V: TRBV7-2; CDR3: CASSLNPGGRAFF
V: TRBV9; CDR3: CASSVGRTNEKLFF
V: TRBV6-5; CDR3: CASSYRVSYNEQFF
V: TRBV19; CDR3: CASSIGGGMNTEAFF
V: TRBV5-1; CDR3: CASSLDGRTGELFF
V: TRBV3-1/TRBV3-2; CDR3: CASSHRKTGFGTDTQYF
V: TRBV7-8; CDR3: CASSPIAGGYNEQFF
V: TRBV5-5; CDR3: CASSLSVLRVEKLFF
V: TRBV5-5; CDR3: CASSLEQARGEKLFF
V: TRBV29-1; CDR3: CSVWTAYYEQYF
V: TRBV5-1; CDR3: CASSLVPGFENEQYF
V: TRBV18; CDR3: CASSPGQGVLGEQFF
V: TRBV28; CDR3: CASKRRGGGPDEQFF
V: TRBV2; CDR3: CASRSTEAFF
V: TRBV6-5; CDR3: CASSAGQGNTEAFF
V: TRBV25-1; CDR3: CASSGGQGAQFSYGYTF
V: TRBV28; CDR3: CASRRDSGDYQPQHF
V: TRBV5-5; CDR3: CASSHGQGNQPQHF
V: TRBV5-1; CDR3: CASSPEPRTGGYGYTF
V: TRBV30; CDR3: CAWSPFGREGAGELFF
V: TRBV5-8; CDR3: CASSSRGGARRYSNQPQHF